Shown below are 32 T cell receptor beta chains from a single sample sequenced in a study of cytomegalovirus exposure and HLA in healthy donors. The PCR was carried out with 60 Vbeta primers and 13 Jbeta primers. Using immunoSEQ multiplex PCR, the repertoire was profiled, and TCRdb retains in-frame clones only, with some absent. The table has approximately 220,000 clones, over 80% seen once; the top ten hold 5.5% to 7.5%. Source material: PBMCs. The source of these receptors is a man aged 40-49 years in good health and CMV-seropositive.

This clone was seen just once. V and J are TRBV19 and TRBJ1-2; the D is unclear. This CDR3 has 14 amino acids. Germline assignment: CDR1 LNHDA and CDR2 SQIVND (reference sequence). Trimming left V 7 bases short and J 0 bases short, with 12 bases between. The CDR3 sequence: CASTRSTPNYGYTF. The CDR3 region has the DNA TGTGCCAGTACCCGCTCGACACCTAACTATGGCTACACCTTC.

The chain links TRBV10-2 to TRBJ2-2; D call uncertain. Trimming pared 5 bases from V and 6 bases from J, leaving 4 bases between. The CDR3 is 11 residues long. Germline assignment: CDR1 WSHSY and CDR2 SAAADI. CDR3 residues: CASSSPGELFF. The CDR3 DNA is TGCGCCAGCAGTAGCCCCGGGGAGCTGTTTTTT.

The V call is TRBV6-1, the J call TRBJ1-5; TRBD1 matches at 8 bases. Germline V lookup: CDR1 MNHNS, CDR2 SASEGT. The CDR3 has 13 residues. V was clipped by 6 bases and J by 8 bases; unmatched bases: 6. The CDR3 is CASRDRATEPQHF. The DNA of the CDR3 is TGTGCCAGCAGGGACAGGGCTACCGAGCCCCAGCATTTT.

This rearrangement joins TRBV7-6 to TRBJ1-1; D remains unclear. The CDR3 is made up of 15 amino acids. Germline V CDR1 and CDR2: SGHVS, FNYEAQ. V shed 1 base and J shed 0 bases, with 9 bases lying between them. The CDR3 sequence: CASSLGQTMNTEAFF. The CDR3 nucleotides read TGTGCCAGCAGCTTAGGGCAGACTATGAACACTGAAGCTTTCTTT.

This chain connects TRBV19 to TRBJ2-2, with 7 nucleotides matching TRBD2. V shed 5 bases and J 6 bases; nucleotides not matched to a gene: 0. The germline CDR1 and CDR2 sequences are LNHDA and SQIVND (reference sequence). There are 12 residues in the CDR3. The CDR3 is CASSGGAGELFF. In DNA, the CDR3 is TGTGCCAGTAGTGGGGGGGCCGGGGAGCTGTTTTTT.

This chain uses TRBV12-5 with TRBJ1-1; the D gene is possibly TRBD1 (5 bases). Deletions cut 0 bases from V and 5 bases from J, with 16 bases between. The CDR3 runs to 16 residues. Germline V CDR1 and CDR2: LGHNT, FRNRAP. This CDR3 is CASGLVPFAGSTEAFF. CDR3 bases: TGTGCTAGTGGTTTGGTGCCCTTCGCAGGGTCTACTGAAGCTTTCTTT.

V gene TRBV29-1 combines with J gene TRBJ2-6; the match to TRBD1 covers 9 bases. V lost 8 bases, J lost 2 bases, and 7 bases stayed unmatched. The germline gives CDR1 SQVTM, CDR2 ANQGSEA. The CDR3 is 15 amino acids. CDR3: CSYRDREAGANVLTF. The CDR3 coding sequence is TGCAGCTACCGGGACAGGGAAGCTGGGGCCAACGTCCTGACTTTC.

This chain joins TRBV14 and TRBJ1-2; D unclear. This CDR3 has 13 amino acids. Germline V gene sequence: CDR1 SGHDN, CDR2 FVKESK. V gave up 1 base and J gave up 8 bases, with 11 bases separating them. CDR3 sequence: CASSQVPPGGYTF. In DNA form, the CDR3 reads TGTGCCAGCAGCCAAGTCCCCCCCGGGGGCTACACCTTC.

The V and J genes are TRBV25-1 and TRBJ2-1; 8 bases align to TRBD1. The CDR3 has 14 amino acids. Trimming took 4 bases from V and 6 from J; bases not matched to a gene: 5. The germline V gene has CDR1 MGHDK and CDR2 SYGVNS. DNA of the CDR3: TGTGCCAGCAGTGCGGACAGGGTCCTCAATGAGCAGTTCTTC. Translation gives CASSADRVLNEQFF.

Here the CDR3 reads CATREGLTEAFF. The CDR3 DNA reads as TGTGCCACCAGGGAAGGGTTAACTGAAGCTTTCTTT. The chain uses TRBV19 and TRBJ1-1; weak D call: TRBD1 (5 bases). V was trimmed by 10 bases and J by 5 bases, leaving 14 bases between them. This CDR3 region has 12 residues. Looked up from germline, CDR1 is LNHDA and CDR2 is SQIVND (reference sequence).

The chain combines TRBV7-2 with TRBJ2-4; weak D call: TRBD1 (5 bases). This CDR3 has 16 residues. Per germline, CDR1 SGHTA and CDR2 FQGNSA. Trimming took 5 bases from V and 0 from J, leaving 14 bases between them. CDR3 in amino acids: CASSPRQNLAKNIQYF. CDR3 nucleotides: TGTGCCAGCAGCCCAAGACAGAATCTAGCCAAAAACATTCAGTACTTC.

CDR3 DNA sequence: TGTGCCAGCAGCTCGAGCGGGGGGTACGAGCAGTACGTC. It encodes CASSSSGGYEQYV. The chain combines TRBV7-2 with TRBJ2-7; 9 nucleotides agree with TRBD2. Trimming cost V 4 bases and J 4 bases; bases outside gene matches: 2. Germline V CDR1 and CDR2: SGHTA, FQGNSA. There are 13 residues in the CDR3.

This clone was detected only a few times. The chain uses TRBV6-1 and TRBJ2-1, with a tentative D call TRBD2 (6 bases). Trimming stripped 4 bases from V and 8 bases from J, with 21 bases between. The CDR3 is made up of 16 amino acids. Per germline, CDR1 MNHNS and CDR2 SASEGT. The CDR3 DNA is TGTGCCAGCAGTGCATTACGGCGGGACCTAGGCGATGAGCAGTTCTTC. This sequence encodes CASSALRRDLGDEQFF.

The chain links TRBV19 to TRBJ1-5, with 7 bases aligning to TRBD1. Germline V gene data show CDR1 as LNHDA and CDR2 as SQIVND (reference sequence). The CDR3 runs to 13 residues. V shed 5 bases and J 6 bases; nucleotides not matched to a gene: 4. The DNA for the CDR3 is TGTGCCAGTAGTGGGACAGAACGTCAGCCCCAGCATTTT. As protein: CASSGTERQPQHF.

The chain employs TRBV7-9 and TRBJ1-1, with unresolved D. In germline, CDR1 is SEHNR, CDR2 FQNEAQ (reference sequence). CDR3 length: 13 amino acids. V lost 3 bases, J lost 5 bases, and 10 bases lay in between. The CDR3 nucleotides read TGTGCCAGCAGCTTTGGAGAGGCAACTGAAGCTTTCTTT. Encoded protein: CASSFGEATEAFF. Drawing the rest from reference TRBV7-9 and TRBJ1-1, the complete variable domain is DTGVSQNPRHKITKRGQNVTFRCDPISEHNRLYWYRQTLGQGPEFLTYFQNEAQLEKSRLLSDRFSAERPKGSFSTLEIQRTEQGDSAMYLCASSFGEATEAFFGQGTRLTVV.

The CDR3 DNA is TGTGCCAGCAGCTTCAGCGGGAGGCCCTACAATGAGCAGTTCTTC. This encodes CASSFSGRPYNEQFF. The V gene is TRBV5-8, the J gene TRBJ2-1; 9 nucleotides align to TRBD2. Per germline, CDR1 SGHTS and CDR2 YDEGEE. With V trimmed by 2 bases and J by 2 bases, 2 bases remained unmatched. The CDR3 length is 15 residues. Based on the CDR3 plus reference TRBV5-8 and TRBJ2-1, the full variable domain is EAGVTQSPTHLIKTRGQQATLRCSPISGHTSVYWYQQALGLGLQFLLWYDEGEERNRGNFPPRFSGRQFPNYSSELNVNALELEDSALYLCASSFSGRPYNEQFFGPGTRLTVL.

The chain joins TRBV28 to TRBJ1-1; 7 bases fit TRBD1. The J segment lost 11 bases and the V segment lost 4 bases, leaving 7 bases of the junction unmatched. Per germline, CDR1 MDHEN and CDR2 SYDVKM. The length of the CDR3 is 12 residues. The CDR3 reads CASSSSTGWAFF. The CDR3 DNA reads TGTGCCAGCAGTTCCTCGACAGGGTGGGCTTTCTTT.

The chain links TRBV6-5 to TRBJ2-5; the D gene is possibly TRBD2 (6 bases). Per germline, CDR1 MNHEY and CDR2 SVGAGI. V dropped 0 bases and J dropped 3 bases, with 8 bases sitting between them. This CDR3 region has 14 residues. DNA of the CDR3: TGTGCCAGCAGTTACTCGACGGGAGAAGAGACCCAGTACTTC. Its translation: CASSYSTGEETQYF.

This clone was seen once. The chain has TRBV4-1 and TRBJ1-4; tentatively, D is TRBD1 (5 bases). This CDR3 comprises 16 residues. The V and J ends lost 0 bases and 4 bases respectively, with 12 bases between them. CDR1 is MGHRA and CDR2 is YSYEKL in the germline V gene. In nucleotides, the CDR3 is TGCGCCAGCAGCCAAGATCGGGGGGGGGTTAATGAAAAACTGTTTTTT. Residues: CASSQDRGGVNEKLFF.

This clone has only a few counts. The J gene is TRBJ1-1, the V gene TRBV4-1; D remains ambiguous. This CDR3 has 14 residues. CDR1 is MGHRA, CDR2 YSYEKL, per germline. Trimming stripped 1 base from V and 8 bases from J, with 14 bases between. DNA for the CDR3: TGCGCCAGCAGCCAAGGGTCCGTTCGTCTAGAAGCTTTCTTT. It is translated as CASSQGSVRLEAFF.

The J gene is TRBJ2-3, the V gene TRBV15; 8 nucleotides line up with TRBD2. The CDR3 is 18 amino acids. V trimming: 1 base; J trimming: 2 bases; junction bases outside the gene matches: 11. Germline lookup yields CDR1 LNHNV and CDR2 YYDKDF (reference sequence). The CDR3 bases are TGTGCCACCAGCAGAGGGCATCGATTGCGGGAGGCCACAGATACGCAGTATTTT. It yields the protein CATSRGHRLREATDTQYF. Full variable domain (remainder filled in from reference TRBV15 and TRBJ2-3): DAMVIQNPRYQVTQFGKPVTLSCSQTLNHNVMYWYQQKSSQAPKLLFHYYDKDFNNEADTPDNFQSRRPNTSFCFLDIRSPGLGDTAMYLCATSRGHRLREATDTQYFGPGTRLTVL.

This clone showed up just once. The rearrangement joins TRBV7-2 to TRBJ2-3; maybe TRBD1 (6 bases). The CDR3 runs to 14 residues. Germline CDR1 SGHTA, CDR2 FQGNSA. V was cut by 1 base and J by 1 base, with 6 bases left in between. The chain's CDR3 is CASSLGQGTDTQYF. Written as DNA, the CDR3 is TGTGCCAGCAGCTTAGGACAGGGCACAGATACGCAGTATTTT.

The chain recombines TRBV5-1 with TRBJ2-6; D is undetermined. This CDR3 has 13 amino acids. V was trimmed by 4 bases and J by 2 bases, leaving 4 bases between them. CDR1 and CDR2 (germline): SGHRS, YFSETQ. CDR3: CASSPAGANVLTF. CDR3 in DNA: TGCGCCAGCAGCCCAGCTGGGGCCAACGTCCTGACTTTC.

This chain links TRBV19 with TRBJ2-7, with 8 positions matching TRBD1. The CDR3 covers 16 residues. V was pared by 2 bases and J by 0 bases, with 6 bases of the junction left unmatched. Germline V CDR1 and CDR2: LNHDA, SQIVND (reference sequence). The CDR3 here is CASSIIQGARSYEQYF. CDR3 DNA sequence: TGTGCCAGTAGTATAATCCAGGGGGCACGCTCCTACGAGCAGTACTTC.

The V and J genes are TRBV30 and TRBJ2-2; TRBD1 matches 8 bases. This CDR3 is built from 14 residues. Germline V CDR1 and CDR2: GTSNPN, SVGIG (reference sequence). V lost 5 bases, J lost 1 base, and 3 bases stayed unmatched. The chain's CDR3 is CAWDGTGNTGELFF. For the CDR3, the DNA is TGTGCCTGGGATGGGACAGGGAACACCGGGGAGCTGTTTTTT.

This clone was seen a handful of times. Here the CDR3 DNA reads TGTGCCAGCAGCTTAACAGGGAGAGACATTCAGTACTTC. Amino acid sequence: CASSLTGRDIQYF. This chain uses TRBV7-3 with TRBJ2-4, with D tentatively TRBD2 (5 bases). V dropped 0 bases and J dropped 8 bases, with 8 bases sitting between them. The V gene's germline CDR1 is SGHTA and CDR2 FQGTGA. The CDR3 length is 13 residues.

For this clone: The CDR3 end shows no conserved phenylalanine or tryptophan, and so a read error is likely. The chain is built from TRBV6-1 and TRBJ2-7; TRBD1 matches 7 bases. The CDR3 contains 13 residues. Germline CDR1 is MNHNS and CDR2 is SASEGT. The junction had 7 bases not matched to a gene; V was cut back by 7 bases and J by 4 bases. The CDR3 DNA reads TGTGCCAGCACGGGGACAGTTCCTTACGAGCAGTACCTC. It is translated as CASTGTVPYEQYL.

The chain employs TRBV30 and TRBJ1-1, with TRBD1 matching 7 bases. J was trimmed by 0 bases and V by 0 bases; bases with no gene match: 4. The germline V gene encodes CDR1 GTSNPN and CDR2 SVGIG (reference sequence). CDR3 length: 15 residues. CDR3 nucleotide sequence: TGTGCCTGGAGTGTAGAACAGGGGTTGAACACTGAAGCTTTCTTT. This sequence encodes CAWSVEQGLNTEAFF. Based on the CDR3 plus reference TRBV30 and TRBJ1-1, the full variable domain is SQTIHQWPATLVQPVGSPLSLECTVEGTSNPNLYWYRQAAGRGLQLLFYSVGIGQISSEVPQNLSASRPQDRQFILSSKKLLLSDSGFYLCAWSVEQGLNTEAFFGQGTRLTVV.

This clone was counted between two and nine times. This chain uses TRBV11-2 with TRBJ2-5; D gene unclear. CDR3 size: 13 residues. V gave up 1 base and J gave up 5 bases, with 8 bases separating them. Per germline, CDR1 SGHAT and CDR2 FQNNGV. The chain's CDR3 is CASSLGVTETQYF. The CDR3 nucleotides read TGTGCCAGCAGCTTAGGAGTTACTGAGACCCAGTACTTC.

As for this clone: The CDR3 end shows no conserved phenylalanine or tryptophan, and so a read error is likely. The limits of the CDR3 on the DNA are not certain, so only TCRdb's listed CDR3 is given. The V gene is TRBV5-6, the J gene TRBJ1-1; TRBD1 was called by the table and not checked on the DNA. Germline V gives CDR1 SGHDT, CDR2 YYEEEE. The CDR3 region is 12 residues in length, termini included. This CDR3 reads CASSLRGRGFAL.

The rearrangement uses TRBV5-1 and TRBJ2-1; 12 nucleotides align to TRBD2. With V trimmed by 4 bases and J by 4 bases, 6 bases remained unmatched. Germline V gene data show CDR1 as SGHRS and CDR2 as YFSETQ. The CDR3 loop spans 16 amino acids. The CDR3 DNA reads TGCGCCAGCAGCCCTGATGGACTAGCGGGGTACAATGAGCAGTTCTTC. Its protein product is CASSPDGLAGYNEQFF.

Regarding this clone: One junction end does not reproduce the germline sequence, and a read error may be involved. The CDR3 DNA follows: TGTGCCAGCAGTGAAGCGGGCAGGGTGGGGAACTTC. Translation: CASSEAGRVGNF. V gene TRBV2 combines with J gene TRBJ2-4; tentative D call: TRBD1 (5 bases). This CDR3 comprises 12 residues. Germline-derived CDR1 and CDR2 are SNHLY and FYNNEI.